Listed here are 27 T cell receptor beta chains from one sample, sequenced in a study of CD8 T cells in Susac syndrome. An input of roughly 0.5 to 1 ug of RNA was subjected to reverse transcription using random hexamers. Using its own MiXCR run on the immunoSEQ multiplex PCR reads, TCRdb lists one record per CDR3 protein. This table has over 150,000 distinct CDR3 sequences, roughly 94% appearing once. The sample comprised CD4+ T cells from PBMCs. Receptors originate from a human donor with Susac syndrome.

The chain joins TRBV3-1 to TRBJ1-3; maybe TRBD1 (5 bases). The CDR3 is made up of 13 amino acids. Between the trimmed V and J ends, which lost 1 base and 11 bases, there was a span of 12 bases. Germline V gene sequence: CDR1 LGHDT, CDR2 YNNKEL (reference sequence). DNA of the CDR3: TGTGCCAGCAGCCAAGTAGCCGAAGGGGCCATATATTTT. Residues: CASSQVAEGAIYF.

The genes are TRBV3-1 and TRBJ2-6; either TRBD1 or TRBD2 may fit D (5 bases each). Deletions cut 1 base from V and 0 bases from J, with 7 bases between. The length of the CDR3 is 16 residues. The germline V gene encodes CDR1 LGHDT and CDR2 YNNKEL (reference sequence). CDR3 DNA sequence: TGTGCCAGCAGCCAAGGGGGGAGCTCTGGGGCCAACGTCCTGACTTTC. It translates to CASSQGGSSGANVLTF.

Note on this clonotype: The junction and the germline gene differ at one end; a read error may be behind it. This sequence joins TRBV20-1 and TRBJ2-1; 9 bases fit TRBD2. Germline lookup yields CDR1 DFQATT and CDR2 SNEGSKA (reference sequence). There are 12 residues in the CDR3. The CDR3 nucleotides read TGCAGTTCTAGCGGGGCCTACAATGAGCAGTTCTTC. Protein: CSSSGAYNEQFF.

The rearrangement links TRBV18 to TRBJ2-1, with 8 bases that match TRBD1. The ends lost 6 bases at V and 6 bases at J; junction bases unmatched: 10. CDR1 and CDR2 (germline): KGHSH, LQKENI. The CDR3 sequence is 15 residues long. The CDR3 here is CASSLDRVAFNEQFF. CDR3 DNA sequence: TGTGCCAGCTCTCTGGACAGGGTGGCCTTCAATGAGCAGTTCTTC.

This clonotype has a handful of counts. CDR3 amino acids: CASSLTSGTYNEQFF. The CDR3 DNA sequence: TGTGCCAGCAGCTTAACTAGCGGGACCTACAATGAGCAGTTCTTC. The V and J genes are TRBV7-2 and TRBJ2-1; 10 nucleotides line up with TRBD2. Germline V gene data show CDR1 as SGHTA and CDR2 as FQGNSA. The CDR3 is 15 amino acids. The V segment lost 2 bases and the J segment 2 bases; nucleotides outside the gene matches: 0.

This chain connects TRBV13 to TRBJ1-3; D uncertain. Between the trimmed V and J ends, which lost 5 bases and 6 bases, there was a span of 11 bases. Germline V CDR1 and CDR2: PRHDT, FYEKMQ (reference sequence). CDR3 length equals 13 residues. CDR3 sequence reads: CASSHTAENTIYF. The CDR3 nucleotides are TGTGCCAGCAGCCATACAGCTGAAAACACCATATATTTT.

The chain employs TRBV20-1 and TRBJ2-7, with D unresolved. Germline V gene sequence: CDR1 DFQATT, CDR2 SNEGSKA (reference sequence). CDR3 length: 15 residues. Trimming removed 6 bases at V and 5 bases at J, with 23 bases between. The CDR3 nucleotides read TGCAGTGCAACATCCGCCGGGCCACTAACGAACGAGCAGTACTTC. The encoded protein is CSATSAGPLTNEQYF.

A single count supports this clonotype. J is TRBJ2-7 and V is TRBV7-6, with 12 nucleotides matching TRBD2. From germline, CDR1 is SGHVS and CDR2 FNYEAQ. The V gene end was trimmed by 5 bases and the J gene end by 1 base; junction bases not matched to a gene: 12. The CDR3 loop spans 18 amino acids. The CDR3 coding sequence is TGTGCCAGCAGCCCCCACACTAGCGGGGGGCCACTATCCTACGAGCAGTACTTC. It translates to CASSPHTSGGPLSYEQYF.

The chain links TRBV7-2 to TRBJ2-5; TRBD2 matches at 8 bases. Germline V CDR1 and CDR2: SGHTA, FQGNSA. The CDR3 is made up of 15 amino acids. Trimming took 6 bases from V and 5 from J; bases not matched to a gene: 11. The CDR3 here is CASSLIPVAGETQYF. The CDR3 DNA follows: TGTGCCAGCAGTCTAATCCCAGTAGCGGGGGAGACCCAGTACTTC.

CDR3 DNA sequence: TGTGCCTGGAGTGGGACAGGGTTTTTAAGTGGCTACACCTTC. Its translation: CAWSGTGFLSGYTF. The chain couples TRBV30 to TRBJ1-2, with 8 nucleotides matching TRBD1. The CDR3 runs 14 residues. Losses at the gene ends were 1 base for V and 7 bases for J; bases not matched to a gene: 8. Per germline, CDR1 GTSNPN and CDR2 SVGIG (reference sequence).

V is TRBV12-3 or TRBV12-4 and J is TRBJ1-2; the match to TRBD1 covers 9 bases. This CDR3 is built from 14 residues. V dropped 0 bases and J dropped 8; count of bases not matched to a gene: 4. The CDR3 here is CASSLAGQGVGYTF. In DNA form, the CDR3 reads TGTGCCAGCAGTTTAGCGGGACAGGGAGTCGGCTACACCTTC.

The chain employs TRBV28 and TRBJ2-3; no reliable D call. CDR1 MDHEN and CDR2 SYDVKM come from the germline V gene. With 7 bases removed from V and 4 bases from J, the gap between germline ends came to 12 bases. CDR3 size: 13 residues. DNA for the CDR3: TGTGCCAGCAACCCTGACCCCGCAGATACGCAGTATTTT. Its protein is CASNPDPADTQYF. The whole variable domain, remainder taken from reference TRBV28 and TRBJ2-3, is DVKVTQSSRYLVKRTGEKVFLECVQDMDHENMFWYRQDPGLGLRLIYFSYDVKMKEKGDIPEGYSVSREKKERFSLILESASTNQTSMYLCASNPDPADTQYFGPGTRLTVL.

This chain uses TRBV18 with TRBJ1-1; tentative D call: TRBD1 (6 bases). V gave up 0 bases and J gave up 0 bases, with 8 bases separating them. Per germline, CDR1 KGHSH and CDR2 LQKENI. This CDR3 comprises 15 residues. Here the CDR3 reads CASSPPGQLNTEAFF. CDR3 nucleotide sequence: TGTGCCAGCTCACCACCTGGACAGTTGAACACTGAAGCTTTCTTT.

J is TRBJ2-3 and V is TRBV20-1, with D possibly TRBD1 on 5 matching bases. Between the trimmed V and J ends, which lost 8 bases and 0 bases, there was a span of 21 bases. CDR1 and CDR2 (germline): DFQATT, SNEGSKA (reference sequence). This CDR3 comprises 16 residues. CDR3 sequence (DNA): TGCAGTCTACAGGAGCACAGAAAGGAAAGCACAGATACGCAGTATTTT. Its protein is CSLQEHRKESTDTQYF.

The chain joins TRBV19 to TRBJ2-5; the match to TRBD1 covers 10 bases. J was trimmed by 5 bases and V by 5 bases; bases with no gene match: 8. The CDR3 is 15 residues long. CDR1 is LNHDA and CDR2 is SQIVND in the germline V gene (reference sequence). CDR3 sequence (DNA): TGTGCCAGTAGTGCCCGGGACAGGGGAGCGGAGACCCAGTACTTC. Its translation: CASSARDRGAETQYF.

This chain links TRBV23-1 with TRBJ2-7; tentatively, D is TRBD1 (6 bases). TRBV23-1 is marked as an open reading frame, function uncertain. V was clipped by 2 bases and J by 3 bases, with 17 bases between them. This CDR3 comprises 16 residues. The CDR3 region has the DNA TGCGCCAGCAGTCAACTACTAACAGGGTCCCACTACGAGCAGTACTTC. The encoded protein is CASSQLLTGSHYEQYF.

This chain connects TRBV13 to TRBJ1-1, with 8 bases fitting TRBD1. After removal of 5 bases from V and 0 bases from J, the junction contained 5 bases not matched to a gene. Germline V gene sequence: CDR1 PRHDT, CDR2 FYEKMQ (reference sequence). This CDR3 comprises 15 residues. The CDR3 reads CASSENRGVNTEAFF. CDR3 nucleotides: TGTGCCAGCAGCGAAAACAGGGGGGTGAACACTGAAGCTTTCTTT.

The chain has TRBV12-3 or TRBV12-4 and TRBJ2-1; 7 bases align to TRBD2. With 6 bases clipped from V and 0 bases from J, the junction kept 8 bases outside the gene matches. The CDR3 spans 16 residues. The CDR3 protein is CASRRSGLSSYNEQFF. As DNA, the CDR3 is TGTGCCAGCAGACGTAGCGGGCTGAGCTCCTACAATGAGCAGTTCTTC.

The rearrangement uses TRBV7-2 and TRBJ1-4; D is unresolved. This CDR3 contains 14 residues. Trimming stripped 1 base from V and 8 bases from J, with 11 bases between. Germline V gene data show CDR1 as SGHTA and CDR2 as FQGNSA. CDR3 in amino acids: CASSLGGVGEKLFF. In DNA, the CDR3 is TGTGCCAGCAGCTTAGGCGGGGTTGGGGAAAAACTGTTTTTT.

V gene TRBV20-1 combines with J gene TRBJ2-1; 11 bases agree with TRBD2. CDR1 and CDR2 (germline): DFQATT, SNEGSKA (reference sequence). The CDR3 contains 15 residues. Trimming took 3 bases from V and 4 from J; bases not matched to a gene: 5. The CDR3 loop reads CSASQTSGVYNEQFF. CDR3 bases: TGCAGTGCTAGCCAGACTAGCGGGGTATACAATGAGCAGTTCTTC.

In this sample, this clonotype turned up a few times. CDR3 protein: CASSSGTYYGYTF. CDR3 bases: TGTGCCAGCAGCTCGGGGACTTACTATGGCTACACCTTC. The chain couples TRBV4-2 to TRBJ1-2, with D maybe TRBD1 (5 bases). Deletions cut 5 bases from V and 3 bases from J, with 10 bases between. This CDR3 has 13 residues. CDR1 LGHNA and CDR2 YNFKEQ come from the germline V gene.

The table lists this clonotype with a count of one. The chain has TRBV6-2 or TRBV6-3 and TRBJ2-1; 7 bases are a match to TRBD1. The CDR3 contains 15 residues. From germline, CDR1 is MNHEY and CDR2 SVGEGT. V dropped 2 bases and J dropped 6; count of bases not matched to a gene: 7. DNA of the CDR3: TGTGCCAGCAGTTACCGACAGGGTTGGCGCAATGAGCAGTTCTTC. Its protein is CASSYRQGWRNEQFF.

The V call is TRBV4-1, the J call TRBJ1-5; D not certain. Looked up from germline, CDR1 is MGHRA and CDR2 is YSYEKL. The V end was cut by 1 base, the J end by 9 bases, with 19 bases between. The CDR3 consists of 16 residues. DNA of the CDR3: TGCGCCAGCAGCCAAGGAGCGACGGGGAACTCGAGGCCCCAGCATTTT. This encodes CASSQGATGNSRPQHF.

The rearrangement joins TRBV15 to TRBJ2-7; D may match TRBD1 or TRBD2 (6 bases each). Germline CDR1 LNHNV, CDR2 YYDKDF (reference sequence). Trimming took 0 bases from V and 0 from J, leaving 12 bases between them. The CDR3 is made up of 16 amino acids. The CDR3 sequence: CATSREVGGGSYEQYF. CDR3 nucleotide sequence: TGTGCCACCAGCAGAGAGGTAGGAGGGGGCTCCTACGAGCAGTACTTC.

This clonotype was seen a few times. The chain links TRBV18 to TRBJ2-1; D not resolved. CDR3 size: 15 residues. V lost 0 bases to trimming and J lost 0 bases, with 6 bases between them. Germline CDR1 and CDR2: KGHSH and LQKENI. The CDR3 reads CASSPPGGSYNEQFF. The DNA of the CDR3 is TGTGCCAGCTCACCACCGGGTGGCTCCTACAATGAGCAGTTCTTC.

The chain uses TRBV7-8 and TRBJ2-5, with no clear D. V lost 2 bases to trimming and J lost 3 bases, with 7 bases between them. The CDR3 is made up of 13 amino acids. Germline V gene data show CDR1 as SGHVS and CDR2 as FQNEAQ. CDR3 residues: CASSLRPKETQYF. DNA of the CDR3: TGTGCCAGCAGCTTACGGCCCAAAGAGACCCAGTACTTC. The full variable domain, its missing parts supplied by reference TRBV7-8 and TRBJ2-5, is GAGVSQSPRYKVAKRGQDVALRCDPISGHVSLFWYQQALGQGPEFLTYFQNEAQLDKSGLPSDRFFAERPEGSVSTLKIQRTQQEDSAVYLCASSLRPKETQYFGPGTRLLVL.

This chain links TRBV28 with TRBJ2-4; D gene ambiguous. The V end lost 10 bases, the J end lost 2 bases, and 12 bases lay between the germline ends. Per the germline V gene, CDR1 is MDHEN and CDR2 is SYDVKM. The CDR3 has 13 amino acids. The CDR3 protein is CATSESPKNIQYF. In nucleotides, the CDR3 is TGTGCCACGTCAGAGAGCCCCAAAAACATTCAGTACTTC. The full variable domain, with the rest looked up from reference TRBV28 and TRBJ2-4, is DVKVTQSSRYLVKRTGEKVFLECVQDMDHENMFWYRQDPGLGLRLIYFSYDVKMKEKGDIPEGYSVSREKKERFSLILESASTNQTSMYLCATSESPKNIQYFGAGTRLSVL.